The present entry profiles one T cell receptor (beta chain) with its context. This specimen belongs to a study of T cell changes during pregnancy in multiple sclerosis. With 5 bases clipped from V and 6 bases from J, the junction kept 3 bases outside the gene matches. CDR3 length: 13 amino acids. The V gene's germline CDR1 is SGHRS and CDR2 YFSETQ. Sequencing used immunoSEQ multiplex PCR; TCRdb keeps in-frame clones, though not all of them. The repertoire holds 67,000 or so clones, with roughly 92% as singletons. J is TRBJ2-2 and V is TRBV5-1, with 8 nucleotides matching TRBD1. The receptor was derived from a female donor in good health, enrolled as a control in a pregnancy study. The sequencing used CD8+ T cells from peripheral blood mononuclear cells, collected in the third trimester of pregnancy. The CDR3 DNA reads as TGCGCCAGCAGGACAGGGGTTGCCGGGGAGCTGTTTTTT. This gives the protein CASRTGVAGELFF. Full variable domain (rest looked up from reference TRBV5-1 and TRBJ2-2): KAGVTQTPRYLIKTRGQQVTLSCSPISGHRSVSWYQQTPGQGLQFLFEYFSETQRNKGNFPGRFSGRQFSNSRSEMNVSTLELGDSALYLCASRTGVAGELFFGEGSRLTVL.